The rows below give T cell receptor beta chains drawn from one sample of a study of blood T cell repertoires in COVID-19. Assay used: immunoSEQ multiplex PCR; TCRdb lists only in-frame clones, some missing. This sample has 150,000 to 200,000 clones, with approximately 81% found just once. Sequenced material: peripheral blood. These receptors were taken from a woman in her 70s with COVID-19, enrolled during active disease. Both conserved end residues are part of each CDR3.

V gene: TRBV7-9
CDR3 protein: CASSSTGGGYGYTF

V gene: TRBV30
CDR3 protein: CAWAGTIKGELFF

V gene: TRBV2
CDR3 protein: CASSYVPSSIGEQFF

V gene: TRBV6-5
CDR3 protein: CASKKERSQPQHF

V gene: TRBV6-1
CDR3 protein: CASSESYQPQHF

V gene: TRBV6-2/TRBV6-3
CDR3 protein: CASSYNPPGGAFF

V gene: TRBV27
CDR3 protein: CASSQYQGRQGSSSPLHF

V gene: TRBV6-6
CDR3 protein: CASSGPGQGNTQYF

V gene: TRBV6-4
CDR3 protein: CASSELQGQPQHF

V gene: TRBV11-2
CDR3 protein: CASSLEGLGGEKLFF

V gene: TRBV14
CDR3 protein: CASSPSLRGVLTF

V gene: TRBV6-5
CDR3 protein: CASLSRGRNEQFF

V gene: TRBV6-6
CDR3 protein: CASSHDWRQGSSSNSPLHF

V gene: TRBV27
CDR3 protein: CASSWTPRTEAFF

V gene: TRBV5-1
CDR3 protein: CASSLVETGGETQYF

V gene: TRBV20-1
CDR3 protein: CSALDFGELFF

V gene: TRBV11-2
CDR3 protein: CASSYQGGGLKEKLFF

V gene: TRBV4-1
CDR3 protein: CASSQDDSTGETQYF

V gene: TRBV19
CDR3 protein: CASRTQALPPEAFF

V gene: TRBV2
CDR3 protein: CASSDLGQLLKQYF

V gene: TRBV19
CDR3 protein: CASTDSGRPYEQYF

V gene: TRBV5-1
CDR3 protein: CASTALATYNEQFF

V gene: TRBV18
CDR3 protein: CASSRDGTNEKLFF

V gene: TRBV5-1
CDR3 protein: CASNRGDTEAFF

V gene: TRBV24-1
CDR3 protein: CATSLSRSSYNEQFF

V gene: TRBV10-3
CDR3 protein: CAIRSGGGTGELFF

V gene: TRBV28
CDR3 protein: CASSFPAGGSTGELFF

V gene: TRBV28
CDR3 protein: CASSISGDITGELFF

V gene: TRBV5-1
CDR3 protein: CASSGTGDAGNTIYF

V gene: TRBV7-2
CDR3 protein: CASSLDQVMNTEAFF

V gene: TRBV5-1
CDR3 protein: CASSLEGLPTDTQYF

V gene: TRBV27
CDR3 protein: CASSTEGTQYF

V gene: TRBV7-2
CDR3 protein: CASSSDRDTDTQYF

V gene: TRBV12-3/TRBV12-4
CDR3 protein: CASRTGRTEAFF

V gene: TRBV5-4
CDR3 protein: CATTSSGNHPTDTQYF

V gene: TRBV19
CDR3 protein: CASSIVGGTWNTEAFF

V gene: TRBV27
CDR3 protein: CASSSMGQGYGYTF

V gene: TRBV5-1
CDR3 protein: CASSYSDRRTQYF

V gene: TRBV30
CDR3 protein: CAGTTGMETQYF

V gene: TRBV5-6
CDR3 protein: CASSSGSGGLVKTQYF

V gene: TRBV19
CDR3 protein: CASSIGIGDRSTDTQYF

V gene: TRBV5-1
CDR3 protein: CASSLLREGSYEQYF

V gene: TRBV5-6
CDR3 protein: CASSTYREDFNYEQYF

V gene: TRBV19
CDR3 protein: CASRTKQGARGNQPQHF

V gene: TRBV28
CDR3 protein: CASSGGTASGANVLTF

V gene: TRBV5-6
CDR3 protein: CASSLRLAGGETQYF

V gene: TRBV30
CDR3 protein: CAWTTGGYGYTF